The 27 T cell receptor beta chains below come from one sample, sequenced in a study of cytomegalovirus exposure and HLA in healthy donors. With 60 Vbeta and 13 Jbeta primers, the PCR was carried out. The repertoire was sequenced with immunoSEQ multiplex PCR; TCRdb's copy has only in-frame clones and lacks some. The table records 90,000 to 120,000 clones, roughly three quarters of them present only once. Sequencing used PBMCs. The origin of the receptors is a female donor in good health and CMV-seropositive.

The gene calls are TRBV19 and TRBJ2-7; 7 nucleotides match TRBD1. In germline, CDR1 is LNHDA, CDR2 SQIVND (reference sequence). CDR3 size: 16 residues. V trimming: 5 bases; J trimming: 7 bases; junction bases outside the gene matches: 17. CDR3 protein: CASSSQGTALLGEQYF. The CDR3, as DNA: TGTGCCAGTAGTTCCCAAGGGACAGCGCTCCTGGGGGAGCAGTACTTC. Looking up the rest from reference TRBV19 and TRBJ2-7 gives the full variable domain: DGGITQSPKYLFRKEGQNVTLSCEQNLNHDAMYWYRQDPGQGLRLIYYSQIVNDFQKGDIAEGYSVSREKKESFPLTVTSAQKNPTAFYLCASSSQGTALLGEQYFGPGTRLTVT.

This clone was seen only a few times. The rearrangement links TRBV2 to TRBJ2-2; 11 bases match TRBD2. CDR1 is SNHLY, CDR2 FYNNEI, per germline. V shed 2 bases, J shed 6 bases, and the junction held 5 bases outside the gene matches. This CDR3 is 16 amino acids long. This CDR3 reads CASSETSGGLPGELFF. CDR3 DNA sequence: TGTGCCAGCAGTGAAACTAGCGGGGGCCTCCCCGGGGAGCTGTTTTTT.

The genes are TRBV5-1 and TRBJ1-2, with 7 bases aligning to TRBD1. Trimming cost V 4 bases and J 2 bases; bases outside gene matches: 2. Germline lookup yields CDR1 SGHRS and CDR2 YFSETQ. The CDR3 length is 13 residues. CDR3 protein: CASSEQGNYGYTF. For the CDR3, the DNA is TGCGCCAGCAGCGAACAGGGGAACTATGGCTACACCTTC.

The rearrangement uses TRBV6-1 and TRBJ2-1; 10 bases fit TRBD2. V was pared by 4 bases and J by 0 bases, with 0 bases of the junction left unmatched. Germline V gene data show CDR1 as MNHNS and CDR2 as SASEGT. CDR3 length equals 15 residues. The CDR3 protein is CASSASGGSYNEQFF. CDR3 coding DNA: TGTGCCAGCAGTGCTAGCGGGGGCTCCTACAATGAGCAGTTCTTC.

The rearrangement uses TRBV12-5 and TRBJ1-1, with D possibly being TRBD1 (5 bases). This CDR3 contains 13 residues. V was clipped by 8 bases and J by 0 bases, with 10 bases between them. From germline, CDR1 is LGHNT and CDR2 FRNRAP. CDR3 nucleotides: TGTGCTAGTTCGGCAGGGTTGAACACTGAAGCTTTCTTT. This encodes CASSAGLNTEAFF.

The V and J genes are TRBV4-1 and TRBJ2-7; D is possibly TRBD2 (6 bases). V dropped 3 bases and J dropped 6 bases, with 21 bases sitting between them. Germline CDR1 and CDR2: MGHRA and YSYEKL. The CDR3 runs 16 residues. CDR3: CASSQVGRDSRGEQYF. DNA of the CDR3: TGCGCCAGCAGCCAGGTGGGCAGGGACTCGAGGGGCGAGCAGTACTTC.

V usage is TRBV18 and J usage is TRBJ2-7; 7 bases line up with TRBD1. The CDR3 sequence is 15 residues long. Germline CDR1 is KGHSH and CDR2 is LQKENI. J gave up 0 bases and V 6 bases, and 8 bases lay outside the gene matches. The CDR3 DNA sequence: TGTGCCAGCTCTCGGACCCGGGACAGCTCCTACGAGCAGTACTTC. It yields the protein CASSRTRDSSYEQYF.

The V gene is TRBV14, the J gene TRBJ2-2, with D unresolved. This CDR3 region has 19 residues. CDR1 and CDR2 (germline): SGHDN, FVKESK. V lost 0 bases and J 0 bases, leaving 17 bases between the germline ends. CDR3 sequence reads: CASSQELSAGLPNTGELFF. DNA of the CDR3: TGTGCCAGCAGCCAAGAGCTTTCCGCAGGCTTGCCGAACACCGGGGAGCTGTTTTTT.

V usage is TRBV4-2 and J usage is TRBJ2-1; perhaps TRBD2 as D (6 bases). The germline gives CDR1 LGHNA, CDR2 YNFKEQ. Between the trimmed V and J ends, which lost 1 base and 0 bases, there was a span of 13 bases. The CDR3 loop spans 17 amino acids. This chain's CDR3 is CASSQGDSPSSYNEQFF. Written as DNA, the CDR3 is TGTGCCAGCAGCCAAGGGGACTCCCCGAGCTCCTACAATGAGCAGTTCTTC.

This clone was counted a single time. The V call is TRBV7-2, the J call TRBJ2-1, with TRBD1 matching over 9 bases. The CDR3 sequence is 15 residues long. V lost 6 bases, J lost 5 bases, and 8 bases stayed unmatched. Germline V CDR1 and CDR2: SGHTA, FQGNSA. In DNA form, the CDR3 reads TGTGCCAGCAGACAAACCGGGACAGGGCACAATGAGCAGTTCTTC. This gives the protein CASRQTGTGHNEQFF.

The chain combines TRBV27 with TRBJ2-3, with D perhaps matching TRBD2 (5 bases). V dropped 3 bases and J dropped 1 base, with 17 bases sitting between them. CDR3 length equals 17 residues. The germline gives CDR1 MNHEY, CDR2 SMNVEV (reference sequence). Here the CDR3 DNA reads TGTGCCAGCAGTTTCCGCGGCGTGGGGAGCGGCACAGATACGCAGTATTTT. Encoded protein: CASSFRGVGSGTDTQYF.

The chain is built from TRBV5-1 and TRBJ1-2; maybe TRBD1 (6 bases). The germline gives CDR1 SGHRS, CDR2 YFSETQ. The CDR3 extends over 11 amino acids. The V end was cut by 6 bases, the J end by 6 bases, with 9 bases between. CDR3 DNA: TGCGCCAGCAACAGGGCTAATGGCTACACCTTC. It translates to CASNRANGYTF. Complete variable domain (other parts from reference TRBV5-1 and TRBJ1-2): KAGVTQTPRYLIKTRGQQVTLSCSPISGHRSVSWYQQTPGQGLQFLFEYFSETQRNKGNFPGRFSGRQFSNSRSEMNVSTLELGDSALYLCASNRANGYTFGSGTRLTVV.

V usage is TRBV4-3 and J usage is TRBJ1-6; TRBD1 agrees at 8 bases. Trimming at V came to 4 bases and at J to 7 bases, leaving 9 bases not matched to a gene. Germline V gives CDR1 LGHNA, CDR2 YSLEER. The CDR3 sequence is 16 residues long. CDR3 DNA sequence: TGCGCCAGCAGCCTGGAGGGGAGGACAGGGAATTCACCCCTCCACTTT. It yields the protein CASSLEGRTGNSPLHF.

The chain employs TRBV12-5 and TRBJ1-2; perhaps TRBD1 as D (6 bases). CDR1 is LGHNT, CDR2 FRNRAP, per germline. Trimming stripped 4 bases from V and 8 bases from J, with 17 bases between. The CDR3 is 14 residues long. CDR3 coding DNA: TGTGCTAGTGGTTCTACAGACAGGATTCGGGGCTACACCTTC. Translating gives CASGSTDRIRGYTF.

J is TRBJ1-3 and V is TRBV7-9; the D is unclear. Between the trimmed V and J ends, which lost 1 base and 16 bases, there was a span of 17 bases. Germline loops: CDR1 SEHNR, CDR2 FQNEAQ (reference sequence). The CDR3 covers 13 residues. The CDR3 loop reads CASSLDNPGERYF. CDR3 in DNA: TGTGCCAGCAGCTTAGATAACCCCGGGGAGAGGTATTTT.

This rearrangement joins TRBV2 to TRBJ1-2; the D is unclear. The CDR3 is 13 amino acids. Germline V gene data show CDR1 as SNHLY and CDR2 as FYNNEI. The germline V and J ends were trimmed by 10 bases and 1 base, with 13 bases remaining between them. Here the CDR3 reads CAIYPESNYGYTF. Here the CDR3 DNA reads TGTGCCATTTATCCGGAGAGTAACTATGGCTACACCTTC.

The gene calls are TRBV5-4 and TRBJ2-1, with 10 positions matching TRBD2. This CDR3 spans 17 amino acids. The trim removed 0 bases at V and 4 bases at J, leaving 7 bases unmatched. Germline-derived CDR1 and CDR2 are SGHNT and YYREEE (reference sequence). This CDR3 reads CASSLEAGGRGYNEQFF. The DNA of the CDR3 is TGTGCCAGCAGCTTGGAAGCGGGGGGGCGAGGTTACAATGAGCAGTTCTTC.

This clone has only a few counts. The chain recombines TRBV14 with TRBJ2-2; a possible D gene is TRBD2 (6 bases). Trimming shortened V by 8 bases and J by 4 bases, and 14 bases separated the two germline ends. This CDR3 contains 14 residues. Germline V CDR1 and CDR2: SGHDN, FVKESK. Written as DNA, the CDR3 is TGTGCCAGCGGGAGCGGGCTATCCACCGGGGAGCTGTTTTTT. Translated, it gives CASGSGLSTGELFF.

The DNA of the CDR3 is TGCAGCGTTGAAGGGACAATGGACAGTCAGTACTTC. This sequence encodes CSVEGTMDSQYF. The chain combines TRBV29-1 with TRBJ2-4; the D gene is possibly TRBD1 (6 bases). The CDR3 is 12 amino acids. V was pared by 1 base and J by 12 bases, with 13 bases between. Germline V gene sequence: CDR1 SQVTM, CDR2 ANQGSEA.

The gene calls are TRBV4-1 and TRBJ1-3, with 7 bases aligning to TRBD1. This CDR3 has 14 residues. Per the germline V gene, CDR1 is MGHRA and CDR2 is YSYEKL. Trimming at V came to 3 bases and at J to 4 bases, leaving 3 bases not matched to a gene. The CDR3 loop reads CASSHDRAGNTIYF. In DNA form, the CDR3 reads TGCGCCAGCAGCCACGACAGGGCCGGAAACACCATATATTTT.

This sequence joins TRBV6-5 and TRBJ2-1, with 9 bases aligning to TRBD1. The CDR3 is 15 residues long. V trimming: 10 bases; J trimming: 5 bases; junction bases outside the gene matches: 12. Germline CDR1 MNHEY, CDR2 SVGAGI. The CDR3 nucleotides are TGTGCCACCGCAGACAGGGGGGGCCTGCACAATGAGCAGTTCTTC. Translation gives CATADRGGLHNEQFF.

The chain carries TRBV18 and TRBJ1-2, with 7 bases that match TRBD1. The CDR3 has 16 amino acids. V gave up 4 bases and J gave up 4 bases; unmatched junction bases: 12. Germline V lookup: CDR1 KGHSH, CDR2 LQKENI. This chain's CDR3 is CASSQGQSQFLYGYTF. DNA of the CDR3: TGTGCCAGCTCACAGGGACAGTCCCAATTTCTCTATGGCTACACCTTC.

This chain joins TRBV18 and TRBJ2-1, with TRBD1 identical over 7 bases. J gave up 6 bases and V 1 base, and 9 bases lay outside the gene matches. The CDR3 runs 16 residues. Looked up from germline, CDR1 is KGHSH and CDR2 is LQKENI. The CDR3: CASSPRVEGAPNEQFF. The DNA of the CDR3 is TGTGCCAGCTCACCACGGGTTGAGGGGGCGCCCAATGAGCAGTTCTTC.

CDR3 sequence reads: CAITPGQFMNTEAFF. Written as DNA, the CDR3 is TGTGCCATCACCCCTGGGCAGTTCATGAACACTGAAGCTTTCTTT. The chain carries TRBV10-3 and TRBJ1-1; D is unresolved. Germline loops: CDR1 ENHRY, CDR2 SYGVKD. V was clipped by 7 bases and J by 0 bases, with 15 bases between them. The CDR3 has 15 amino acids.

The chain employs TRBV27 and TRBJ2-7; possibly TRBD1 for D (6 bases). Trimming removed 7 bases at V and 1 base at J, with 14 bases between. The CDR3 has 14 amino acids. The V gene's germline CDR1 is MNHEY and CDR2 SMNVEV (reference sequence). The CDR3 coding sequence is TGTGCCAGCACCCCTCAGGGGAGTTCCTACGAGCAGTACTTC. This translates into CASTPQGSSYEQYF.

V usage is TRBV7-6 and J usage is TRBJ2-2; TRBD2 matches at 8 bases. With V trimmed by 7 bases and J by 0 bases, 4 bases remained unmatched. The V gene's germline CDR1 is SGHVS and CDR2 FNYEAQ. The CDR3 has 15 residues. CDR3 sequence: CASTSGRPNTGELFF. DNA for the CDR3: TGTGCCAGCACAAGCGGGAGACCGAACACCGGGGAGCTGTTTTTT.

The chain links TRBV2 to TRBJ2-3; TRBD2 might be the D (6 bases). The germline CDR1 and CDR2 sequences are SNHLY and FYNNEI. The V and J ends lost 6 bases and 1 base respectively, with 11 bases between them. The CDR3 sequence is 14 residues long. The CDR3: CASSAGIRTDTQYF. DNA for the CDR3: TGTGCCAGCAGCGCGGGGATACGCACAGATACGCAGTATTTT.